The rows below give T cell receptor beta chains drawn from one sample of a study of shared clonotypes between healthy human individuals. TCRdb's table, derived via immunoSEQ multiplex PCR, lists solely in-frame clones and lacks some. The sample yields about 2 million clones, roughly 94% seen once. The specimen sequenced was naive CD8+ T cells sorted from blood. Receptors originate from a man aged 18 to 35 in good health. CDR3s include the opening cysteine and the closing phenylalanine or tryptophan. The D gene is left open where the match is weak. Some rows mark clone size as missing; the rest say once, few, many or name a class of expanded clone.

>NA|TRBJ2-2|TRBV5-1|once
TGCGCCAGCAGCTTGGAGGTCGGGGAGCTGTTTTTT
CASSLEVGELFF
>NA|TRBJ2-5|TRBV20-1|NA
TGCAGTGCTAAATTAGTAGAGACCCAGTACTTC
CSAKLVETQYF
>TRBD1|TRBJ1-1|TRBV29-1|NA
TGCAGCGTGAACCCGGGACAGGGTTCAGCTTTCTTT
CSVNPGQGSAFF
>TRBD2|TRBJ2-7|TRBV4-1|NA
TGCGCCAGCGGACTGATCGGGGGGGGCCTCTCCGAGCAGTACTTC
CASGLIGGGLSEQYF
>NA|TRBJ2-2|TRBV7-9|few
TGTGCCAGCAGCTTAGTCGGGGAGCTGTTTTTT
CASSLVGELFF
>TRBD1|TRBJ1-2|TRBV5-4|NA
TGTGCCAGCAGCAGTACAGGGGACCCTGCTGGCTACACCTTC
CASSSTGDPAGYTF
>NA|TRBJ2-3|TRBV9|NA
TGTGCCAGCAGCGAACTAGCAGATACGCAGTATTTT
CASSELADTQYF
>NA|TRBJ1-1|TRBV2|NA
TGTGCCAGCAGCCAAGGTGGGGTCCTGGGCACTGAAGCTTTCTTT
CASSQGGVLGTEAFF
>NA|TRBJ2-3|TRBV28|NA
TGTGCCAGCAGTTTAGCGTGGGGGGATACGCAGTATTTT
CASSLAWGDTQYF
>TRBD2|TRBJ2-2|TRBV4-1|NA
TGCGCCAGCAGCCACCCCGGGACTAGCGGGAGAGACACCGGGGAGCTGTTTTTT
CASSHPGTSGRDTGELFF
>TRBD1|TRBJ2-7|TRBV2|NA
TGTGCCAGCATGGGGACAGACTCCTACGAGCAGTACTTC
CASMGTDSYEQYF
>NA|TRBJ2-7|TRBV9|NA
TGTGCCAGCAGCGTTGACGGTTATTCCTACGAGCAGTACTTC
CASSVDGYSYEQYF
>NA|TRBJ1-2|TRBV7-9|NA
TGTGCCAGCAGCCCATCGGGAGCTTACTATGGCTACACCTTC
CASSPSGAYYGYTF
>TRBD2|TRBJ2-2|TRBV7-9|NA
TGTGCCAGCACCCTCCCTACTAGCGAGGCCACCGGGGAGCTGTTTTTT
CASTLPTSEATGELFF
>TRBD1|TRBJ2-7|TRBV4-1|NA
TGCGCCAGCAGCCCATGGACAGGGAAGGGGAACGAGCAGTACTTC
CASSPWTGKGNEQYF
>TRBD1|TRBJ1-6|TRBV7-9|NA
TGTGCCAGCAGCCAAACACAGGGGTATAATTCACCCCTCCACTTT
CASSQTQGYNSPLHF
>TRBD1|TRBJ1-5|TRBV25-1|NA
TGTGCCAGCAGTTCCCGACAGGGGGGCAATCAGCCCCAGCATTTT
CASSSRQGGNQPQHF
>NA|TRBJ2-1|TRBV27|NA
TGTGCCAGCATCAACTCGGCGGCGGGGACTTACAATGAGCAGTTCTTC
CASINSAAGTYNEQFF
>NA|TRBJ2-2|TRBV4-3|NA
TGCGCCAGCAGCCAAGCCCTTTTGGTTACGAACACCGGGGAGCTGTTTTTT
CASSQALLVTNTGELFF
>TRBD2|TRBJ2-1|TRBV5-8|NA
TGTGCCAGCAGCTTTGGCGGGAGGGCCCAGAATGAGCAGTTCTTC
CASSFGGRAQNEQFF
>TRBD2|TRBJ2-7|TRBV28|NA
TGTGCCAGCAGTTTGGGTAGCGGGGTAGCCTACGAGCAGTACTTC
CASSLGSGVAYEQYF
>NA|TRBJ1-4|TRBV7-9|NA
TGTGCCACCGGGTCAACTAATGAAAAACTGTTTTTT
CATGSTNEKLFF
>NA|TRBJ2-5|TRBV30|NA
TGTGCCTGGAGTGTGCATTTCGACCTGGGAGAGACCCAGTACTTC
CAWSVHFDLGETQYF
>TRBD1|TRBJ1-4|TRBV7-9|NA
TGTGCCAGCAGCCTAAGGGACAGGGGAAGGGAAAAACTGTTTTTT
CASSLRDRGREKLFF
>TRBD1|TRBJ2-7|TRBV29-1|NA
TGCAGCGTCAGTCTCCGGGACAGGGGCACCTACGAGCAGTACTTC
CSVSLRDRGTYEQYF
>NA|TRBJ1-4|TRBV5-8|NA
TGTGCCAGCAGCTTGCATTCGGGGAGGGAAAAACTGTTTTTT
CASSLHSGREKLFF
>NA|TRBJ2-1|TRBV7-8|NA
TGTGCCAGCAGCCCCGGCCTGACGGAGCAGTTCTTC
CASSPGLTEQFF
>NA|TRBJ1-4|TRBV27|NA
TGTGCCAGCAGTTTAATATGGGGTCTTGGGGTAACTAATGAAAAACTGTTTTTT
CASSLIWGLGVTNEKLFF
>TRBD2|TRBJ2-7|TRBV7-2|NA
TGTGCCAGCAGCTTAGGTCTCTACGGGAGGGTCCGAGGCGAGCAGTACTTC
CASSLGLYGRVRGEQYF
>TRBD1|TRBJ2-5|TRBV10-3|NA
TGTGCCATCAGTTCCCGGACAGGGGGCGCGATAGAGACCCAGTACTTC
CAISSRTGGAIETQYF
>TRBD1|TRBJ1-1|TRBV10-3|once
TGTGCCTCCCAAGGGACAGGGGGCTGGAACACTGAAGCTTTCTTT
CASQGTGGWNTEAFF
>NA|TRBJ1-2|TRBV2|NA
TGTGCCAGCGATCTTGCGGCCGGGTCTGGCTACACCTTC
CASDLAAGSGYTF
>NA|TRBJ2-7|TRBV28|once
TGTGCCAGCAGGTTTCATGGTGAGGGCTACGAGCAGTACTTC
CASRFHGEGYEQYF
>TRBD2|TRBJ2-1|TRBV7-6|NA
TGTGCCAGCAGCTTAGAAGGACTAGCGGGAGAACCCGGTTACAATGAGCAGTTCTTC
CASSLEGLAGEPGYNEQFF
>NA|TRBJ2-3|TRBV5-8|NA
TGTGCCAGCAGCTTGATAGGCGGTAGCACAGATACGCAGTATTTT
CASSLIGGSTDTQYF
>TRBD2|TRBJ2-5|TRBV4-1|NA
TGCGCCAGCAGCCAAGTAACCAGCGGGGGACCCGACCAGTACTTC
CASSQVTSGGPDQYF
>NA|TRBJ1-2|TRBV7-8|NA
TGTGCCAGCAGCTTAGGCGACAGCTATGGCTACACCTTC
CASSLGDSYGYTF
>TRBD1|TRBJ2-5|TRBV15|NA
TGTGCCACCAGCACAGGGACAGGGCATGAGACCCAGTACTTC
CATSTGTGHETQYF
>NA|TRBJ1-2|TRBV13|NA
TGTGCCAGCAGCTTAGGACAGAACTATGGCTACACCTTC
CASSLGQNYGYTF
>NA|TRBJ1-1|TRBV30|NA
TGTGCCTGGAGTGTAGATAGCGGCACTGAAGCTTTCTTT
CAWSVDSGTEAFF
>NA|TRBJ2-2|TRBV10-1|NA
TGCGCCAGCAGTGATCGGAAACGGAACACCGGGGAGCTGTTTTTT
CASSDRKRNTGELFF
>NA|TRBJ2-1|TRBV7-2|NA
TGTGCCAGCAGCCCGGACATTTACAATGAGCAGTTCTTC
CASSPDIYNEQFF
>NA|TRBJ2-5|TRBV13|NA
TGTGCCAGCAGCTTAAAGTCAGGACAAGAGACCCAGTACTTC
CASSLKSGQETQYF
>TRBD2|TRBJ2-7|TRBV2|NA
TGTGCCACGGAAAGGACTAGCGGCCCCTCCTACGAGCAGTACTTC
CATERTSGPSYEQYF
>NA|TRBJ1-1|TRBV11-2|NA
TGTGCCAGCAGCCAATTCTCAGGGGCCGACACTGAAGCTTTCTTT
CASSQFSGADTEAFF
>NA|TRBJ1-3|TRBV6-6|NA
TGTGCCTCCACCCCTTTTTCTGGAAACACCATATATTTT
CASTPFSGNTIYF
>NA|TRBJ1-1|TRBV29-1|NA
TGCAGCGCGGGACACATGAACACTGAAGCTTTCTTT
CSAGHMNTEAFF
>NA|TRBJ1-4|TRBV27|NA
TGTGCCAGCAGGACTGCAGGGTCTAATGAAAAACTGTTTTTT
CASRTAGSNEKLFF
>NA|TRBJ1-4|TRBV11-2|NA
TGTGCCAGCAGCTTAGGGTACAGCGGCCCTGAGGAAAAACTGTTTTTT
CASSLGYSGPEEKLFF
>NA|TRBJ1-4|TRBV7-9|NA
TGTGCCAGCAGCGTGACCGAGGAGGAAAAACTGTTTTTT
CASSVTEEEKLFF
>TRBD2|TRBJ2-2|TRBV6-6|NA
TGTGCCAGCAGCCCCATGGGACTAGCGGCGGCCGGGGAGCTGTTTTTT
CASSPMGLAAAGELFF
>NA|TRBJ2-7|TRBV11-2|NA
TGTGCCAGCAGCTTAGATTTCAGGGTGTACGAGCAGTACTTC
CASSLDFRVYEQYF
>NA|TRBJ1-1|TRBV10-1|NA
TGCGCCAGCAGTGAGTCGAGGGGACTCCCCCCGGTCACTGAAGCTTTCTTT
CASSESRGLPPVTEAFF
>TRBD2|TRBJ2-4|TRBV13|NA
TGTGCCAGCAGCCCGAAACTAGCGGCCAAAAACATTCAGTACTTC
CASSPKLAAKNIQYF
>NA|TRBJ1-2|TRBV2|once
TGTGCCAGCAGATTGACAGGAGAGACTAACTATGGCTACACCTTC
CASRLTGETNYGYTF